The TCR beta chain described here comes from a study of T cells after yellow fever vaccination. General observations from the study: Clones that expanded after primary vaccination mostly reappeared after the booster (less than 98% CD4, about 91% CD8). It was a weaker secondary response, yet one that peaked faster, at day 5 versus 15.

This clonotype has more than one count but fewer than ten. The target antigen is unknown. From germline, CDR1 is SGHTA and CDR2 FQGNSA. Trimming left V 5 bases short and J 2 bases short, with 21 bases between. CDR3 length: 17 amino acids. MiXCR was run by TCRdb on the 5' RACE reads, yielding one entry per CDR3 protein. Of about 350,000 distinct CDR3 sequences in the sample, 7% to 9% were seen once. The source was PBMCs, collected 35 to 50 days after the first yellow fever vaccination. This chain connects TRBV7-2 to TRBJ1-1, with D perhaps TRBD1 (5 bases). The TCR comes from a man aged 18 to 29 who received the YFV17D yellow fever vaccine. CDR3 sequence (DNA): TGTGCCAGCAGCCCCCGGGGCGTCCCAAACGAAAACACTGAAGCTTTCTTT. Protein product: CASSPRGVPNENTEAFF.